The present entry profiles one T cell receptor (beta chain) with its context. Antigen: not known. The CDR3 length is 15 residues. V lost 4 bases and J 5 bases, leaving 13 bases between the germline ends. Germline V lookup: CDR1 SGHRS, CDR2 YFSETQ. TCRdb's table, derived via immunoSEQ multiplex PCR, lists solely in-frame clones and lacks some. Here the sample spans some 130,000 clones, roughly 90% being singletons. The sample is drawn from a study of T cell responses to AZD1222 COVID-19 vaccine. General study points: Seropositive at baseline were only 5 or 6 AZD1222 recipients.

This sample comprised peripheral blood, obtained 28 days after the second AZD1222 dose. The TCR was taken from an adult who received the AZD1222 COVID-19 vaccine. V usage is TRBV5-1 and J usage is TRBJ1-6; weak D call: TRBD1 (5 bases). The CDR3 spells CASSGGTPNNSPLHF. Here the CDR3 DNA reads TGCGCCAGCAGCGGGGGGACCCCTAATAATTCACCCCTCCACTTT. Combining the CDR3 with reference TRBV5-1 and TRBJ1-6 gives the whole variable domain KAGVTQTPRYLIKTRGQQVTLSCSPISGHRSVSWYQQTPGQGLQFLFEYFSETQRNKGNFPGRFSGRQFSNSRSEMNVSTLELGDSALYLCASSGGTPNNSPLHFGNGTRLTVT.